These T cell receptor beta chains were read from a single sample in a study of a mutant IDH1 vaccine in newly diagnosed glioma. TCRdb's copy holds only in-frame clones and misses some; the assay was immunoSEQ multiplex PCR. The repertoire holds 98,000 or so clones, with around nine tenths as singletons. This sample comprised PBMCs, obtained from a glioma patient treated with radiotherapy, temozolomide or both. The origin of the receptors is a woman aged 50 to 65 with glioma. Each CDR3 is given without its conserved first and last residue. The order of the fields is V gene, J gene, CDR3 protein.

>TRBV7-9|TRBJ2-4
ASSPLNWGAKNIQY
>TRBV28|TRBJ2-1
ASSGPGLAGNEQF
>TRBV21-1|TRBJ1-1
ASSIYGYLNTEAF
>TRBV5-6|TRBJ2-3
ASSFGLANTDTQY
>TRBV4-1|TRBJ1-1
ASSQPGQAPNTEAF
>TRBV7-9|TRBJ2-1
ASRFAAYNEQF
>TRBV9|TRBJ2-7
ASSPRQGLSYEQY
>TRBV15|TRBJ1-3
ATGSLDRISGNTIY
>TRBV5-1|TRBJ2-2
ASSLRGLASTGELF
>TRBV2|TRBJ2-3
ASKGQGDTQY
>TRBV6-6|TRBJ2-5
ASSPRGGTETQY
>TRBV2|TRBJ2-2
ASSAGTVNTGELF
>TRBV4-1|TRBJ1-3
ASSRQLPGNTIY
>TRBV14|TRBJ2-7
ASSRQGTGWYEQY
>TRBV19|TRBJ1-6
ASTRDSSSSYNSPLH
>TRBV2|TRBJ1-3
ASRRTVGGNTIY
>TRBV12-5|TRBJ1-1
ASGQDGYTEAF
>TRBV27|TRBJ2-2
ASSTYRNTGELF
>TRBV30|TRBJ2-3
AWAQGGMSDTQY
>TRBV5-4|TRBJ1-2
ASSLGGQGEGYT
>TRBV30|TRBJ1-2
AWSVLGSYGYT
>TRBV5-6|TRBJ2-1
ASSFGTSGRASVEQF
>TRBV18|TRBJ2-1
ASSQPSGSRNEQF
>TRBV30|TRBJ1-2
AWSAGGGYT
>TRBV7-3|TRBJ2-1
ASSAGQGLRGEQF
>TRBV7-3|TRBJ2-1
ASSFDSYNEQF
>TRBV12-5|TRBJ2-5
ASGLGKGWTQY
>TRBV4-1|TRBJ2-7
ASSQSLAGPGYEQY
>TRBV19|TRBJ2-3
ASSILTSGSRDTQY
>TRBV5-5|TRBJ2-2
ASSLGPANTGELF
>TRBV6-5|TRBJ1-4
ASKPTGTFEKLF
>TRBV2|TRBJ2-4
ASSEELAVSKNIQY
>TRBV7-6|TRBJ2-7
ASSLEGQGYEQY
>TRBV27|TRBJ1-4
ASSFDREDEKLF
>TRBV15|TRBJ1-3
ATSRDLRVQGNTIY
>TRBV28|TRBJ1-3
ASSRLTGGILSGNTIY
>TRBV28|TRBJ1-2
ASSLPAGGYGYT
>TRBV19|TRBJ2-7
ASSGGAGITYEQY
>TRBV6-6|TRBJ1-2
ASSRTGENYGYT
>TRBV4-2|TRBJ1-3
ASSQGAAASGNTIY
>TRBV28|TRBJ2-4
ASSGIQGNKNIQY
>TRBV5-6|TRBJ2-5
ASSSLGGETQY
>TRBV19|TRBJ1-2
ASSPRTGDGYT
>TRBV5-1|TRBJ1-3
ASSLGGSGNTIY
>TRBV30|TRBJ2-7
AWGTGFLEQY
>TRBV19|TRBJ1-1
ASSPDRGSSTEAF